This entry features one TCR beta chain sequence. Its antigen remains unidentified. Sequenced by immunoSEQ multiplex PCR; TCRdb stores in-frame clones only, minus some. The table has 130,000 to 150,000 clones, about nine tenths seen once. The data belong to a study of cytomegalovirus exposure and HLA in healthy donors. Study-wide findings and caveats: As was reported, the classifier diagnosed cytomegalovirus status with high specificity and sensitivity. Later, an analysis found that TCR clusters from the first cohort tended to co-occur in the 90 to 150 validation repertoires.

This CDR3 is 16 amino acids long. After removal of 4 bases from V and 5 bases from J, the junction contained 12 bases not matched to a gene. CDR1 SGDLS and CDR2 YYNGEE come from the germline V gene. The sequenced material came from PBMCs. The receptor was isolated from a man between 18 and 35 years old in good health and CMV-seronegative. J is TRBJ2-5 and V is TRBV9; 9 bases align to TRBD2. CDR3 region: CASSSSSGGTGETQYF. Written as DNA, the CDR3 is TGTGCCAGCAGCTCCAGCAGCGGGGGGACGGGGGAGACCCAGTACTTC.